The T cell receptor beta chain under discussion was sequenced for a study of T-cell memory formation after mild COVID-19. TCRdb redid the calling of the 5' RACE reads with MiXCR, one entry per CDR3 protein. Of 45,000 to 50,000 distinct CDR3 sequences detected, over 6.5% appear once; the ten largest clones hold 1.4%. With V trimmed by 5 bases and J by 4 bases, 10 bases remained unmatched. From germline, CDR1 is DFQATT and CDR2 SNEGSKA (reference sequence). This CDR3 is 15 amino acids long. This clonotype was picked up a small number of times. The sequencing sample was made of PBMCs or a T cell subset sorted from them (not recorded which). This receptor was obtained from a man aged 18 to 29 who had mild COVID-19 (a few samples of this study predate the infection). Cell type and time point are not known. This chain connects TRBV20-1 to TRBJ2-3, with TRBD2 identical over 9 bases. The CDR3 bases are TGCAGTGCTGGACAGATCGGCGGGGGGGCAGATACGCAGTATTTT. It yields the protein CSAGQIGGGADTQYF.